A single sample gave rise to the 10 T cell receptor beta chains below, sequenced in a study of CD8 T cells in ankylosing spondylitis. MiXCR was run by TCRdb on the 5' RACE reads, yielding one entry per CDR3 protein. The profile shows approximately 250,000 distinct CDR3 sequences, roughly 8% of them singletons. The specimen sequenced was blood, either unsorted or a sorted T cell fraction (not recorded which). The receptors originated from a female donor with ankylosing spondylitis or in good health (not recorded which).

In its sample, this clonotype was seen many times. The chain combines TRBV5-1 with TRBJ1-1, with 7 bases identical to TRBD1. The V segment lost 1 base and the J segment 0 bases; nucleotides outside the gene matches: 15. CDR1 is SGHRS and CDR2 is YFSETQ in the germline V gene. The CDR3 runs to 19 residues. The CDR3 protein is CASSLWPEGARGMNTEAFF. Written as DNA, the CDR3 is TGCGCCAGCAGCTTGTGGCCCGAGGGGGCGCGTGGGATGAACACTGAAGCTTTCTTT.

This clonotype was seen many times. The chain is built from TRBV20-1 and TRBJ2-3, with D perhaps matching TRBD2 (5 bases). CDR1 DFQATT and CDR2 SNEGSKA come from the germline V gene (reference sequence). V was cut by 6 bases and J by 6 bases, with 16 bases left in between. There are 13 residues in the CDR3. CDR3: CSALDSARDTQYF. CDR3 DNA: TGCAGTGCCTTAGATAGCGCCAGGGATACGCAGTATTTT.

This clonotype was seen repeatedly, ten times or more. This chain uses TRBV29-1 with TRBJ2-3; 7 bases fit TRBD1. Looked up from germline, CDR1 is SQVTM and CDR2 is ANQGSEA. Trimming took 4 bases from V and 0 from J; bases not matched to a gene: 7. This CDR3 has 15 amino acids. The CDR3 DNA reads TGCAGCGTTGGGGCAGGGACAGCTAGCACAGATACGCAGTATTTT. Protein: CSVGAGTASTDTQYF.

Details on this clonotype: A read error is possible here, since a much larger clone lies one base away. The chain couples TRBV7-6 to TRBJ2-2, with a weak D call TRBD2 (5 bases). CDR1 is SGHVS and CDR2 is FNYEAQ in the germline V gene. The CDR3 runs to 13 residues. This chain's CDR3 is CACSLARGRELFF. In DNA, the CDR3 is TGTGCCTGCAGCTTAGCGAGAGGGCGGGAGCTGTTTTTT.

This clonotype came up many times. The chain is built from TRBV12-3 or TRBV12-4 and TRBJ2-7; the D gene could be TRBD1 or TRBD2 (5 bases each). CDR3 length equals 12 residues. V lost 7 bases and J lost 3, with 10 bases in between. The CDR3 coding sequence is TGTGCCAGCATCCTGGGACGCTACGAGCAGTACTTC. It is translated as CASILGRYEQYF.

Regarding this clonotype: This could be a read error, since a much larger clone is one nucleotide away. A read error is likely, as this CDR3 ends without the conserved phenylalanine or tryptophan. The V and J genes are TRBV20-1 and TRBJ2-3; D gene ambiguous. Deletions cut 1 base from V and 3 bases from J, with 8 bases between. Germline CDR1 DFQATT, CDR2 SNEGSKA (reference sequence). There are 13 residues in the CDR3. The CDR3 sequence: CSARGILTDTQYS. In nucleotides, the CDR3 is TGCAGTGCTAGAGGAATACTAACAGATACGCAGTATTCT.

This rearrangement joins TRBV10-3 to TRBJ2-7; 7 nucleotides align to TRBD1. V trimming: 9 bases; J trimming: 2 bases; junction bases outside the gene matches: 10. The CDR3 runs 14 residues. The germline V gene has CDR1 ENHRY and CDR2 SYGVKD. CDR3 sequence (DNA): TGTGCCATAAGGGGGCAGGGGACGGCCTACGAGCAGTACTTC. Translating gives CAIRGQGTAYEQYF.

This clonotype was picked up many times. The chain carries TRBV20-1 and TRBJ1-1, with no clear D. Per the germline V gene, CDR1 is DFQATT and CDR2 is SNEGSKA (reference sequence). Trimming left V 7 bases short and J 0 bases short, with 12 bases between. The CDR3 loop spans 13 amino acids. CDR3 residues: CSVGSSMNTEAFF. CDR3 DNA sequence: TGCAGTGTTGGGTCTTCCATGAACACTGAAGCTTTCTTT.

V usage is TRBV4-1 and J usage is TRBJ2-1, with TRBD2 as a possible D gene (5 bases). From germline, CDR1 is MGHRA and CDR2 YSYEKL. The CDR3 extends over 13 amino acids. V was cut by 0 bases and J by 8 bases, with 8 bases left in between. The CDR3 DNA reads as TGCGCCAGCAGCCAAGATGAGGGCCATGAGCAGTTCTTC. Amino acid sequence: CASSQDEGHEQFF.

This clonotype has a handful of counts. This chain uses TRBV7-3 with TRBJ1-3; TRBD1 might be the D (5 bases). Trimming cost V 5 bases and J 2 bases, with 10 bases left between them. The germline V gene encodes CDR1 SGHTA and CDR2 FQGTGA. The CDR3 runs 14 residues. In DNA, the CDR3 is TGTGCCAGCAGCCCAGGGAGAGCTGGAAACACCATATATTTT. Protein product: CASSPGRAGNTIYF.